The sample holds one count of the clone carrying this TCR beta chain. Its antigen is unknown. Trimming left V 0 bases short and J 5 bases short, with 14 bases between. This CDR3 has 16 amino acids. This specimen comes from a study of shared clonotypes between healthy human individuals. General observations from the study: Only blood samples were collected, and tissue repertoires likely differ. It was anticipated that sequencing depth would influence how many clonotypes donors shared. When naive CD4 clonotypes were compared across several donors, approximately 5% were shared.

The assay was immunoSEQ multiplex PCR, and TCRdb's table has in-frame clones only and misses some. The table has approximately 740,000 clones, less than 85% seen once. The rearrangement joins TRBV23-1 to TRBJ2-1; D is uncertain. TRBV23-1 belongs to the ORF category, with a function that is uncertain. Sequenced: memory CD4+ T cells sorted from blood. Subset given: CD45RA-negative fraction. The sequence derives from a woman in her twenties or thirties in good health. The DNA for the CDR3 is TGCGCCAGCAGTCAATCGCCCCGGGTCTCTGACAATGAGCAGTTCTTC. Its protein is CASSQSPRVSDNEQFF.